What follows describes a single TCR beta chain. This CDR3 region has 13 residues. V was cut by 6 bases and J by 4 bases, with 12 bases left in between. The data were taken from a study of T cell responses to AZD1222 COVID-19 vaccine. The table came from immunoSEQ multiplex PCR; TCRdb's copy has only in-frame clones and leaves some out. The top ten hold around 2% of the sample, which has 90,000 to 120,000 clones, 90% to 95% seen once. This material consisted of peripheral blood, taken on day 0 of AZD1222 vaccination. V is TRBV12-3 or TRBV12-4 and J is TRBJ1-1; D gene ambiguous. The receptor was isolated from an adult in good health. As DNA, the CDR3 is TGTGCCAGCAGCACCCTTTTGGGCACTGAAGCTTTCTTT. Protein sequence: CASSTLLGTEAFF.